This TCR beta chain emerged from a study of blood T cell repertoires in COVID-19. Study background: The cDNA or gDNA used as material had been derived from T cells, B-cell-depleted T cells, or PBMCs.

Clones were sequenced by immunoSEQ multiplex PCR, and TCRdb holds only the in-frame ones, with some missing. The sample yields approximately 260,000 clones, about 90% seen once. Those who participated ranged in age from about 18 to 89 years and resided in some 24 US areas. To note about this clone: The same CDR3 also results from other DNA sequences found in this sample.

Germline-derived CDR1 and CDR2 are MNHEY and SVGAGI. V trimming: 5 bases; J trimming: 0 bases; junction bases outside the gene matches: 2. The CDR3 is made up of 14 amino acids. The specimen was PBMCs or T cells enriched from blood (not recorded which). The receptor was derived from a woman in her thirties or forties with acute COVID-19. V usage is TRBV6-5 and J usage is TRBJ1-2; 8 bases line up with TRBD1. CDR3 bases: TGTGCCAGCAGTCGGGACAGGACTAACTATGGCTACACCTTC. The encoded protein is CASSRDRTNYGYTF.